Here is one T cell receptor (beta chain) with its context. The antigen it recognizes is unknown. Base qualities are not provided; no much larger clone lies one nucleotide away. The method behind the library was the immunoSEQ multiplex PCR assay. A mixture of 60 forward primers for TCR Vbeta segments and 13 reverse primers for TCR Jbeta segments was used in the multiplex PCR. Amplification of the CDR3 region of rearranged TCR beta genes was performed with a multiplex PCR assay on genomic DNA. The amplified TCR beta libraries were sequenced on the Illumina HiSeq System as 87-base-pair reads. The study's own analysis went as follows. Across the 500 to 750 repertoires, a later analysis counted approximately 75 million unique TCR beta chains, some 11 million of which were shared by at least two donors. To remove PCR and sequencing errors, raw reads were error-corrected and collapsed into unique sequences using a nearest-neighbor algorithm that merged closely related sequences. V, D and J gene segments were assigned by aligning CDR3 sequences to IMGT reference sequences. For a sequence to be retained, at least a six-nucleotide match to both a V gene segment and a J gene segment was required. Rearrangements were classified as productive when the CDR3 lacked stop codons and remained in frame with V and J, and all other rearrangements were classified as non-productive. Following IMGT convention, CDR3 was defined as the stretch from the second conserved V-encoded cysteine up to the conserved J-encoded phenylalanine. Sequences without an unambiguous match to a single V gene segment were excluded from the earlier analysis of over 500 of the donors. In an earlier analysis of approximately 610 of the donors, V segments were called functional above 56.7% productive rearrangements and were called segregating when the between-donor standard deviation exceeded 5%. A statistical classification framework was built for diagnosing cytomegalovirus status from the catalog of TCR beta chain sequences. V and J gene assignment, in a later analysis, came from comparing TCR nucleotide sequences with IMGT/GENE-DB human TR gene sequences. A later analysis assigned CDR3 sequences and most-parsimonious VDJ recombination scenarios with the TCRdist pipeline. In a later analysis, every TCR beta chain was defined by the combination of its CDR3 amino acid sequence and its V-gene family, and reads without a unique V-gene family were dropped. In a later analysis, some 600 highly shared, low-generation-probability nucleotide sequences were removed to address suspected cross-contamination and a sequencing artifact. A later analysis calculated a clonal expansion index for each public chain from normalized within-repertoire ranks of inferred template counts. In a later analysis, generation probabilities were computed with a VDJ recombination model fitted to out-of-frame rearrangements, and the resulting probabilities were checked against IGoR. In a later analysis, hypergeometric tests were used to score TCR-TCR, TCR-HLA and TCR-CMV co-occurrence, with a repertoire-size bias correction applied to TCR pairs. To estimate false discovery rates, a later analysis permuted the HLA or CMV assignments 20 times. In a later analysis, co-occurring TCRs were grouped using DBSCAN, with TCRdist sequence similarity added in when clustering inside HLA-allele-positive subsets. Repertoires with fewer than 30,000 or more than 120,000 public chains, plus five repertoires with anomalous nucleotide sharing, were excluded from co-occurrence clustering. Drawn from immuneACCESS, this table holds only the in-frame rearrangements with V and J called that TCRdb kept. Clones are partly lost; checked studies trace under half to an unresolved V gene and leave the rest unexplained. V, J and clone size are taken as reported in that table, and D and trimming were inferred from the DNA itself. The sample includes around 78,000 clones, with about two thirds observed a single time. The ten largest clones take up over 5.5% of the sample.

The data were obtained in a study of cytomegalovirus exposure and HLA in healthy donors (dated by TCRdb to the late 2010s). Regarding the complete study: An earlier analysis of some 620 of the donors reported roughly 300 Gb of sequence data and 117 million unique TCR beta sequences obtained from approximately 180 million T cells. An early release that covered 640 HLA-typed donors contained about 290 gigabases of sequencing data and roughly 84 million unique TCR sequences. Of the roughly 400 genotyped donors, more than 75% were placed in the genetic ancestry cluster associated with self-reported Caucasian donors. The aim of the study was to test whether cataloging public T cell receptors could identify signatures of past pathogen exposure. The T cell repertoires of several hundred subjects were profiled by immunosequencing and related to cytomegalovirus serostatus. In addition to the first cohort of 666 subjects, a separate validation cohort of 120 different subjects was used. To predict cytomegalovirus infection status, the study combined high-throughput TCR immunosequencing, statistical association of individual TCRs with disease status, and machine learning. A later analysis re-examined previously published TCR beta repertoires from roughly 720 donors and added high-resolution HLA genotyping to investigate patterns of TCR occurrence. In the later analysis, no new phenotypic data were used to find candidate immune exposures; instead, reliance was placed on TCR beta sequences and their occurrence across donors. In an earlier analysis of 500 to 650 of the donors, high-throughput TCR beta sequencing was used to judge whether each TCR beta V gene segment behaved as functional or pseudogenic. Alongside the repertoire data, information on donor age, sex, ethnicity and CMV serostatus was compiled. In a later genetic analysis, genome-wide SNP genotypes for 398 of the 666 donors were used, and that subset was treated as a discovery cohort. Every repertoire in the discovery cohort had been generated on one and the same sequencing platform. HLA typing covered class I and class II loci at four-digit resolution. The number of typed donors differed by locus: about 620-640 for A, B, C, DRB1 and DQB1; roughly 510 for DQA1; 606 for DPA1; and roughly 470 for DPB1. Because of strong linkage in the cohort, roughly five DR-DQ haplotypes were treated as single units for association and clustering. On average, 235,054 unique TCR beta nucleotide sequences were sequenced per donor among a few hundred genotyped donors of the cohort, with 15% to 20% of those sequences being non-productive.

The paper's findings and limits, for the study overall: In a later analysis, HLA-associated TCR beta chains showed more clonal expansion and lower generation probabilities than non-associated chains that were equally common. A later genetic analysis associated a missense DCLRE1C variant with V-gene and J-gene trimming of TCR beta chains, and an independent cohort replicated the association. Because the 87-base-pair reads could not distinguish some IMGT-functional V segments, including TRBV6-2 and TRBV6-3, those segments were excluded. Cytomegalovirus status was reported to be diagnosed by the classifier with high specificity and sensitivity in both the original and validation cohorts. A total of 150 to 200 TCR beta chains were listed by the study as associated with cytomegalovirus. According to a later genetic analysis, donors in an Asian-associated ancestry cluster had fewer N-insertions in productive TCRs than the approximately 700-donor mean. A further reported finding was that TCR beta sequences accurately predicted the HLA-A and HLA-B alleles for most subjects in the first cohort. A cluster of highly shared sequence variants was judged likely to represent a technical artifact of the sequencing pipeline. In a later analysis, TCR association rates were found to vary across HLA loci, with the most associated TCRs seen for DRB1 alleles and the fewest for HLA-C alleles. When HLA alleles, especially DR and DQ, strongly co-occurred, attributing TCR associations to individual alleles was difficult. Most TCR sequences were observed very rarely across donors, whereas some public TCRs were present in many individuals. CMV serostatus was the only immune exposure information available for the cohort. Specific HLA alleles were associated with more than 15,000 TCR beta sequences at a false discovery rate of 0.05 in a later analysis. Sequencing depth was assumed to be roughly uniform across donors in the presence/absence analyses, though that assumption may not hold. A later analysis reported that several top co-occurrence clusters appeared linked to parvovirus B19, influenza, CMV and Epstein-Barr virus. Only TCR beta chains were sequenced in this cohort, and the absence of alpha or paired-chain data limited detectable features. HLA typing was unavailable for some donors at each locus, so association tests used only the typed subset. A few of the identified cytomegalovirus-associated TCR beta chains were confirmed in vitro to be specific for cytomegalovirus antigens. An earlier analysis of some 590 of the donors showed that most TCR beta V segments appeared in productive rearrangements either about 87% or about 30% of the time, which broadly matched IMGT annotations. Most CMV-associated TCR beta chains appeared to be HLA-restricted in a later analysis, and the HLA associations seemed to be driven largely by CMV exposure. Over 15 rarely observed V segments, including chromosome 9 orphons, were excluded from the earlier analysis of a few hundred of the donors because counts were too low. Correlated functional status among segregating V segments might reflect linkage disequilibrium, but an unknown experimental factor could not be ruled out. It was suggested by the authors that the approach could potentially be generalized to other disease states and immunological phenotypes.

The CDR3 contains 15 residues, cysteine and phenylalanine counted. Only the CDR3 DNA stays, 45 bases, in frame from base 1. CDR1 and CDR2, per the germline V gene, are MNHEY and SVGAGI. Relative to germline, V is missing 6 bases and J is missing 0 bases, with 7 bases of the junction outside any gene match. The cohort consisted of 600 to 700 healthy bone marrow donors. At the time of sampling, every cohort member was nominally healthy, though immune exposures that went unrecorded were likely present. The donor tested CMV seropositive, placing the donor among the approximately 310 seropositive members of the cohort. Every donor gave a peripheral blood sample, and the peripheral blood mononuclear cells from that sample were used for TCR beta sequencing. Genomic DNA was extracted from the blood cell samples with the Qiagen DNeasy Blood Extraction Kit.

The chain is assembled from TRBV6-5 and TRBJ2-7, and 8 junction bases match TRBD1. The receptor was derived from a man aged 25-45 years in good health and CMV-seropositive. Input material: PBMCs. CDR3 protein: CASSRSRGPSYEQYF. The DNA reads as follows: TGTGCCAGCAGCCGATCCAGGGGGCCCTCCTACGAGCAGTACTTC.